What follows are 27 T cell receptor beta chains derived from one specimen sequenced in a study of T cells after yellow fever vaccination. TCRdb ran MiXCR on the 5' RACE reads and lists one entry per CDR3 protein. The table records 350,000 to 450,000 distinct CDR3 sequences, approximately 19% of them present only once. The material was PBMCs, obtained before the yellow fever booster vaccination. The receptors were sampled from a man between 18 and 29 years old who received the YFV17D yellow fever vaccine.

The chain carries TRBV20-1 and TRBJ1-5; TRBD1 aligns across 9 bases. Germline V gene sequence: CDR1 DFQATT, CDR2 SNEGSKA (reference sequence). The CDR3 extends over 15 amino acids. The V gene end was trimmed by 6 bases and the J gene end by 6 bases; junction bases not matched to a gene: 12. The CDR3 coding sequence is TGCAGTGCGAGGCCCCCCGGGACAGGGTCTCAGCCCCAGCATTTT. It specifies CSARPPGTGSQPQHF.

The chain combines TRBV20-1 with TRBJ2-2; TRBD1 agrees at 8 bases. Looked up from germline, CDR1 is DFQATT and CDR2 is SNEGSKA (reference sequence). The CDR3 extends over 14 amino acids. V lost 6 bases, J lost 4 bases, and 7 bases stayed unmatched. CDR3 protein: CSAANTGGTGELFF. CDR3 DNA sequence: TGCAGTGCGGCAAACACAGGGGGCACCGGGGAGCTGTTTTTT.

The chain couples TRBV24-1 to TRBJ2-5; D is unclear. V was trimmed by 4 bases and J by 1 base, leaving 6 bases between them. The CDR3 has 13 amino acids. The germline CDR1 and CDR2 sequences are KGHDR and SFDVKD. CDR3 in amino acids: CATSDGFQETQYF. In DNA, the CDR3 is TGTGCCACCAGTGACGGATTCCAAGAGACCCAGTACTTC.

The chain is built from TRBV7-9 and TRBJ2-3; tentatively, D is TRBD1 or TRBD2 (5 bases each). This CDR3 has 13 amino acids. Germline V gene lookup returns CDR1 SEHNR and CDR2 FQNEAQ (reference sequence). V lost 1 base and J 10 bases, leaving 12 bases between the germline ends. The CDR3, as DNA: TGTGCCAGCAGCTTAGGGAGGCAGGGCGCGCAGTATTTT. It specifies CASSLGRQGAQYF.

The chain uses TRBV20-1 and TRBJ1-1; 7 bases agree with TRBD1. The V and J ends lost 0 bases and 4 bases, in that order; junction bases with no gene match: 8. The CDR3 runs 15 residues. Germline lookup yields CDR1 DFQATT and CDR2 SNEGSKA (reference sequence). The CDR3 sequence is CSARDSGRGGTEAFF. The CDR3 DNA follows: TGCAGTGCTAGAGATTCGGGCAGGGGGGGCACTGAAGCTTTCTTT.

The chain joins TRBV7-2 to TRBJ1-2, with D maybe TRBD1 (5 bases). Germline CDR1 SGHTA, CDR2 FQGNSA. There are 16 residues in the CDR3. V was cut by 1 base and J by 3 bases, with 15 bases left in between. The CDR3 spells CASSLDLVGADYGYTF. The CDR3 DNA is TGTGCCAGCAGCTTAGATTTGGTAGGGGCGGACTATGGCTACACCTTC.

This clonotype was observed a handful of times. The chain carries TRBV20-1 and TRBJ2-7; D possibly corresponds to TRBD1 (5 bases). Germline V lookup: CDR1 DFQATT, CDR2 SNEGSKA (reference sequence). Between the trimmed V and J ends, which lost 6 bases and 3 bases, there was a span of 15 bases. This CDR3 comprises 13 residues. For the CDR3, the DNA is TGCAGTGCGCCCCCTTCCCAGGGCTACGAGCAGTACTTC. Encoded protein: CSAPPSQGYEQYF.

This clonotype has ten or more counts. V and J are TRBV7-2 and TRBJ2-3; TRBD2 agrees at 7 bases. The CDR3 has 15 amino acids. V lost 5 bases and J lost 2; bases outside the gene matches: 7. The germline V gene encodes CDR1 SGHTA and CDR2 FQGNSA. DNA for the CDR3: TGTGCCAGCAGCCGGGACTACCTATCCACAGATACGCAGTATTTT. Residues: CASSRDYLSTDTQYF.

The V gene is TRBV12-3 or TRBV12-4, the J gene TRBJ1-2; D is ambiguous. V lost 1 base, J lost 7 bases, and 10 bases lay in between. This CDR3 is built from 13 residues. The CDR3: CASSLGRTFGYTF. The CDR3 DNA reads TGTGCCAGCAGTTTAGGGAGAACCTTTGGCTACACCTTC.

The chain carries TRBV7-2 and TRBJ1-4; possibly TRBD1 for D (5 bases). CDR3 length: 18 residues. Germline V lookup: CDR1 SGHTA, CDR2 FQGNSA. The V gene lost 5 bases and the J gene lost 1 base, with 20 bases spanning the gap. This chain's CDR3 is CASSPPPRGGKTNEKLFF. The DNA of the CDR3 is TGTGCCAGCAGCCCACCCCCCCGGGGGGGTAAAACTAATGAAAAACTGTTTTTT.

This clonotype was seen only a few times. CDR3 amino acids: CASSETRAGSDTQYF. The CDR3 coding sequence is TGTGCCAGCAGCGAGACGCGGGCGGGATCAGATACGCAGTATTTT. The rearrangement uses TRBV7-9 and TRBJ2-3; the D gene is possibly TRBD2 (6 bases). Trimming took off 5 bases at V and 4 bases at J, with 16 bases between the two ends. Germline CDR1 and CDR2: SEHNR and FQNEAQ (reference sequence). The CDR3 covers 15 residues.

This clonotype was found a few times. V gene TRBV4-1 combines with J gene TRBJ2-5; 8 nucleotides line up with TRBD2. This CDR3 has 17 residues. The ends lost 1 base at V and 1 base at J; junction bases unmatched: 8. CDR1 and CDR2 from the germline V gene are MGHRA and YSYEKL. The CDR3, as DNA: TGCGCCAGCAGCCAAGTCGTGAGGCTAGCGGGCCAAGAGACCCAGTACTTC. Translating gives CASSQVVRLAGQETQYF.

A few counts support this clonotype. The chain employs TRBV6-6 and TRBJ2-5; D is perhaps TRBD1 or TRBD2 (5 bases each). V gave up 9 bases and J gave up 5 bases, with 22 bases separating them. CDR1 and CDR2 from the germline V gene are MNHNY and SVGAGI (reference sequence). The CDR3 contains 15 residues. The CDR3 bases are TGTGCCAGTTCTTTGGTTGGCAGTGGGGACGAGACCCAGTACTTC. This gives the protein CASSLVGSGDETQYF.

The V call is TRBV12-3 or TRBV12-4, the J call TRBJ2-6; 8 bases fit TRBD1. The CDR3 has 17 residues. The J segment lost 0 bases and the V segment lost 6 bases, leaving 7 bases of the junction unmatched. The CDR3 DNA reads TGTGCCAGCAGAAAAGGACAGGGCTTCTCTGGGGCCAACGTCCTGACTTTC. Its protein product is CASRKGQGFSGANVLTF.

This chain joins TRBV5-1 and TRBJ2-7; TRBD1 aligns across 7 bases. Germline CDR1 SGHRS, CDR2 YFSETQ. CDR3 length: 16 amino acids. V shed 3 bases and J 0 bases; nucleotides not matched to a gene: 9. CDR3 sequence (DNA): TGCGCCAGCAGCTCGTTCGACAGGGCGAGCTCCTACGAGCAGTACTTC. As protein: CASSSFDRASSYEQYF.

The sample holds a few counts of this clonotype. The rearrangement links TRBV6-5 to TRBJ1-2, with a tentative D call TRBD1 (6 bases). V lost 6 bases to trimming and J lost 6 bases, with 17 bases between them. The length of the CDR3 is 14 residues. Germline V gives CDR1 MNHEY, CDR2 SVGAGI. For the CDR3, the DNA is TGTGCCAGCAGAACACCGGGGGGCGACGATGGCTACACCTTC. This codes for CASRTPGGDDGYTF.

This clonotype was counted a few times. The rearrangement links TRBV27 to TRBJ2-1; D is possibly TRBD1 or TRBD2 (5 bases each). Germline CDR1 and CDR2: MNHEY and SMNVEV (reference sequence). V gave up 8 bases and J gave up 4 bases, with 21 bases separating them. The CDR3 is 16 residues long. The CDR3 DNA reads TGTGCCAGCCTAACCCAGGGAGTACCGATTTACAATGAGCAGTTCTTC. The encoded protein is CASLTQGVPIYNEQFF.

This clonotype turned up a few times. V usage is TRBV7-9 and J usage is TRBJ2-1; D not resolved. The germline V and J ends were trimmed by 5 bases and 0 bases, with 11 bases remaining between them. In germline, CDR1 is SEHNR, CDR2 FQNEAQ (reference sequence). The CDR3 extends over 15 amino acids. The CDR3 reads CASSRRTSSYNEQFF. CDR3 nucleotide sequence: TGTGCCAGCAGCAGACGTACAAGCTCCTACAATGAGCAGTTCTTC.

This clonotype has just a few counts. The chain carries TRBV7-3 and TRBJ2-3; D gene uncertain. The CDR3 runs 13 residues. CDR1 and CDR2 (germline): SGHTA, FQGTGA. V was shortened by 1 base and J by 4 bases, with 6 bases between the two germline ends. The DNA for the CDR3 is TGTGCCAGCAGCTTAAAGCCGGCAGATACGCAGTATTTT. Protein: CASSLKPADTQYF.

CDR3 in amino acids: CASSLVEGKSSPLHF. CDR3 sequence (DNA): TGTGCCAGCAGCTTAGTAGAGGGGAAGTCTTCACCCCTCCACTTT. The J gene is TRBJ1-6, the V gene TRBV11-2; weak D call: TRBD1 (5 bases). The CDR3 covers 15 residues. Germline V gene sequence: CDR1 SGHAT, CDR2 FQNNGV. Trimming took 1 base from V and 9 from J, leaving 13 bases between them.

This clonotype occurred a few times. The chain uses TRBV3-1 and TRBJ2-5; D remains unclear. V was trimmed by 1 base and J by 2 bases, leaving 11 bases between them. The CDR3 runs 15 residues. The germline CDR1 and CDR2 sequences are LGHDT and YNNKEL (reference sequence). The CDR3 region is CASSQGVRNQETQYF. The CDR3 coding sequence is TGTGCCAGCAGCCAAGGCGTCAGAAATCAAGAGACCCAGTACTTC.

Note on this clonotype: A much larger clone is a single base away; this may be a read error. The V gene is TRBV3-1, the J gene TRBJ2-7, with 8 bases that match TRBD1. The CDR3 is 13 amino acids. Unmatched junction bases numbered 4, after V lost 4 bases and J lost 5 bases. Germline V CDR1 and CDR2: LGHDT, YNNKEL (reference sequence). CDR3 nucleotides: TGTGCCAGCAGCCGACAGGGGACCGACGAGCAGTACTTC. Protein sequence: CASSRQGTDEQYF.

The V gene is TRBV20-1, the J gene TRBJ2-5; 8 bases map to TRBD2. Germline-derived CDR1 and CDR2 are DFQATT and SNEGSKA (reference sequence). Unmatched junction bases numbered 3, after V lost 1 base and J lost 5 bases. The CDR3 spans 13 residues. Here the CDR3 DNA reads TGCAGTGCTAGAGCGGGGGGGCCCGAGACCCAGTACTTC. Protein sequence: CSARAGGPETQYF.

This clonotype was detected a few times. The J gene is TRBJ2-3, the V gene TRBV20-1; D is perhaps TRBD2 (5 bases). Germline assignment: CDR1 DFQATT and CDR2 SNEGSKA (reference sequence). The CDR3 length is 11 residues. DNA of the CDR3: TGCAGCGCCAGGAGGAAGGATACGCAGTATTTT. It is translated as CSARRKDTQYF.

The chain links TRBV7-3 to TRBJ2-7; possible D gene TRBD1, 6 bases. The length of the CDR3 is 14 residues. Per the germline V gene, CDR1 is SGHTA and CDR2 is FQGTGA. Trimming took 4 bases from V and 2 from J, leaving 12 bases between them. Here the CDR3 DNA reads TGTGCCAGCAGCTATGGGGCAGGGGCCTACGAGCAGTACTTC. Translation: CASSYGAGAYEQYF.

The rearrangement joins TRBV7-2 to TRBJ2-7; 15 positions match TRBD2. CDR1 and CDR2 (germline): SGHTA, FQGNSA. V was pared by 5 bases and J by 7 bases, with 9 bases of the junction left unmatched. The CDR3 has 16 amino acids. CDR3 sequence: CASSDGGTSGGREQYF. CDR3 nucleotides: TGTGCCAGCAGCGACGGAGGGACTAGCGGGGGGAGGGAGCAGTACTTC.

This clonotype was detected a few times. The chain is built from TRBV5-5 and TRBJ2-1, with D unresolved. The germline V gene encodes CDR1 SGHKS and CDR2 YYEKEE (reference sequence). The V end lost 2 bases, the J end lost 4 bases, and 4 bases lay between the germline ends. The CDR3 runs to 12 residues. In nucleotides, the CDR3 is TGTGCCAGCAGCTTTCCGTACAATGAGCAGTTCTTC. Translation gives CASSFPYNEQFF.